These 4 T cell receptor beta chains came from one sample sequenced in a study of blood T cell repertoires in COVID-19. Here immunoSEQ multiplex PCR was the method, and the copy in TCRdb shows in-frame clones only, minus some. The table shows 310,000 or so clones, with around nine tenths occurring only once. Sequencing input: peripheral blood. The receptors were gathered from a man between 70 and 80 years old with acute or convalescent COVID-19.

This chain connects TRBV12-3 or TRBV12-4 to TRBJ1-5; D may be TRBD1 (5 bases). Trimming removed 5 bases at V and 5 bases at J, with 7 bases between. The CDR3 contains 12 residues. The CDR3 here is CASSLQDQPQHF. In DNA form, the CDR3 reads TGTGCCAGCAGTCTACAGGATCAGCCCCAGCATTTT.

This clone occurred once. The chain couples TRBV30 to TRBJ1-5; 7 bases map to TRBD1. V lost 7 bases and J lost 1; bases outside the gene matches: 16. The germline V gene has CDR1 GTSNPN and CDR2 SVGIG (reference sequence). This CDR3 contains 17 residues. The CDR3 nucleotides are TGTGCCTTCAGCACGACAGGGAAGGTGAGGAGCAATCAGCCCCAGCATTTT. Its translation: CAFSTTGKVRSNQPQHF.

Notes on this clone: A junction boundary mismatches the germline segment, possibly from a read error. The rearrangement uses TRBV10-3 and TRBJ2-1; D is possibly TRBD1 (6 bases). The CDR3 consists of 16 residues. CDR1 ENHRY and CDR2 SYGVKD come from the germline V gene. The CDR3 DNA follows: TGTGCCATCAGGGAGTTCAGGGGCAATGGTTACAATGAGCAGTTCTTC. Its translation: CAIREFRGNGYNEQFF.

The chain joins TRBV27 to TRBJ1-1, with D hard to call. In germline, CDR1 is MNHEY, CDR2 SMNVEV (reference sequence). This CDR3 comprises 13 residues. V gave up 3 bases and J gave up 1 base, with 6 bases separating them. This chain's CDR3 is CASSFAGNTEAFF. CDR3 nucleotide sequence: TGTGCCAGCAGTTTTGCCGGGAACACTGAAGCTTTCTTT.